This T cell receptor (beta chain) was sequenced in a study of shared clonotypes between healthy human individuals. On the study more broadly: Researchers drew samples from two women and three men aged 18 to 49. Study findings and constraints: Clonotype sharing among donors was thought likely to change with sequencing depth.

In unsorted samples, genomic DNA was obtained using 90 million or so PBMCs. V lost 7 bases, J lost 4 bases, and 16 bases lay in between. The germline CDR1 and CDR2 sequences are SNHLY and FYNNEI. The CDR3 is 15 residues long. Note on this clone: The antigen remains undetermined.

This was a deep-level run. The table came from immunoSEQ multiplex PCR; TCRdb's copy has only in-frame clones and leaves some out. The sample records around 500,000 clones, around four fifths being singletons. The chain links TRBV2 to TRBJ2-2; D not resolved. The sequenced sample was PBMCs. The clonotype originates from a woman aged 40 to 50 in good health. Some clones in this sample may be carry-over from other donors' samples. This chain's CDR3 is CASKVGLQTTGELFF. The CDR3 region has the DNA TGTGCCAGCAAAGTGGGCCTACAGACCACCGGGGAGCTGTTTTTT.